This TCR beta chain was identified during a study of regulatory dendritic cells for organ transplantation. CDR3 length: 13 residues. Between the trimmed V and J ends, which lost 3 bases and 8 bases, there was a span of 11 bases. Looked up from germline, CDR1 is MGHRA and CDR2 is YSYEKL. Assay: immunoSEQ multiplex PCR; the TCRdb copy retains only in-frame clones and omits some. The repertoire holds about 12,000 clones, with about 56% as singletons. Allogeneic regulatory or mature dendritic cells were co-cultured for less than six days with CFSE-labeled sorted T cells at 1:10. Memory T cells were CD45RO+, naive were CD45RA+, sorted by FACS. This clone has just one count. No antigen is known for it.

This chain connects TRBV4-1 to TRBJ2-1, with D possibly being TRBD1 (6 bases). Sequencing input: naive CD8+ T cells from blood cultured with dendritic cells. Subset reported: CD45RA+ naive T cells. This receptor was identified in a human donor in good health. The CDR3 here is CASSQTRTDEQFF. CDR3 nucleotides: TGCGCCAGCAGCCAGACAAGGACAGATGAGCAGTTCTTC.